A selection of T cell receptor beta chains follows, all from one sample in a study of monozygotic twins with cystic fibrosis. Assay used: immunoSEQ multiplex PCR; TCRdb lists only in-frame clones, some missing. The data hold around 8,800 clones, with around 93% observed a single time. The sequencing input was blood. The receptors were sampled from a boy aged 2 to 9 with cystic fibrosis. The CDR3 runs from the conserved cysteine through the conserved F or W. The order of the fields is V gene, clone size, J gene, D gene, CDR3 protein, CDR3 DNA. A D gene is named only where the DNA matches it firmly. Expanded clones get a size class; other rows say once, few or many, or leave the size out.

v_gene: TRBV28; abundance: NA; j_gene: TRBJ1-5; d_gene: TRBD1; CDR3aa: CASSSQTGWAIGPQHF; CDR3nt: TGTGCCAGCAGTTCCCAGACAGGGTGGGCTATAGGGCCCCAGCATTTT
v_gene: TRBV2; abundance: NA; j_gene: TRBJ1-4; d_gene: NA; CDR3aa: CASSSCSGRAEKLFF; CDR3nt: TGTGCCAGCAGTTCGTGCTCCGGTCGGGCTGAAAAACTGTTTTTT
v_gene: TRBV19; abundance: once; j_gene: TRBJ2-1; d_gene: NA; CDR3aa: CASSIVPMRANEQFF; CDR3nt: TGTGCCAGTAGTATTGTCCCGATGCGGGCCAATGAGCAGTTCTTC
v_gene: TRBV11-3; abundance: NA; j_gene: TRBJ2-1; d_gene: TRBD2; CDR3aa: CASSSGINNEQFF; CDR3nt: TGTGCCAGTAGTAGCGGGATAAACAATGAGCAGTTCTTC
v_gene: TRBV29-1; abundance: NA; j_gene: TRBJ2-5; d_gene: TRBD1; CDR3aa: CSVRQGQETQYF; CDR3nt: TGCAGCGTCCGACAGGGGCAAGAGACCCAGTACTTC
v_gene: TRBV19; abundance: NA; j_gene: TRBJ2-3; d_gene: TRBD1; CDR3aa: CASRVRDRSTDTQYF; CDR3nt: TGTGCCAGTAGAGTTAGGGACAGGAGCACAGATACGCAGTATTTT
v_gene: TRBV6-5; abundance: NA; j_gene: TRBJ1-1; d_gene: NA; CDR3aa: CASSRLRGLNAEAFF; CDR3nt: TGTGCCAGCAGCCGTCTTCGTGGATTAAACGCTGAAGCTTTCTTT
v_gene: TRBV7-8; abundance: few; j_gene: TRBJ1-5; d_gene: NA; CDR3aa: CASSLDRYNQPQHF; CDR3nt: TGTGCCAGCAGCCTTGACAGATACAATCAGCCCCAGCATTTT
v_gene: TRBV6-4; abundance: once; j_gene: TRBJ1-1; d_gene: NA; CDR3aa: CASSDFGGKGTEAFF; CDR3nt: TGTGCCAGCAGTGACTTTGGAGGGAAGGGCACTGAAGCTTTCTTT
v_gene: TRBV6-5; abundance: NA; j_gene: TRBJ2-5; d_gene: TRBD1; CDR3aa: CASSYSRTGTGTQYF; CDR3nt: TGTGCCAGCAGTTACTCCCGGACAGGGACGGGGACCCAGTACTTC
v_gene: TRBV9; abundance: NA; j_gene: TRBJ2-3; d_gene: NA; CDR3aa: CASSVGVATDTQYF; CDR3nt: TGTGCCAGCAGCGTAGGGGTAGCCACAGATACGCAGTATTTT
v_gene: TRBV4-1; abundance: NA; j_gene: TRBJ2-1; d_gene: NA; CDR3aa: CASSHRGSYNEQFF; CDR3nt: TGCGCCAGCAGCCACAGGGGCTCCTACAATGAGCAGTTCTTC
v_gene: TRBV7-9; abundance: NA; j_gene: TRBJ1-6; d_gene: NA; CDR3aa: CASSQVIGADSPLHF; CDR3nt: TGTGCCAGCAGCCAAGTAATTGGGGCCGATTCACCCCTCCACTTT
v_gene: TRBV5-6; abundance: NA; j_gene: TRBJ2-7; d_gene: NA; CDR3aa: CASSLAHQENYEQYF; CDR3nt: TGTGCCAGCAGCTTGGCACACCAGGAGAACTACGAGCAGTACTTC
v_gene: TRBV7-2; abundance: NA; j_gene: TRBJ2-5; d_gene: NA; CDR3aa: CASSLLQLTQYF; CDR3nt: TGTGCCAGCAGCCTCCTACAGCTGACCCAGTACTTC
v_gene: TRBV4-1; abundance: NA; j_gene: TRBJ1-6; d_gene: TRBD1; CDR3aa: CASRTTRQGNSPLHF; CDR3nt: TGCGCCAGCAGAACTACACGACAGGGGAATTCACCCCTCCACTTT
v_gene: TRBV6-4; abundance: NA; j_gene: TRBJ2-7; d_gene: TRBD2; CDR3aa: CASSDSRGLAGSYEQYF; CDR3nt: TGTGCCAGCAGTGACTCTAGAGGACTAGCGGGGTCCTACGAGCAGTACTTC
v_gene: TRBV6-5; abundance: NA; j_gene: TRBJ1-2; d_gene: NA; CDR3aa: CAGSGGYGYTF; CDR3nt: TGTGCCGGATCGGGGGGGTATGGCTACACCTTC
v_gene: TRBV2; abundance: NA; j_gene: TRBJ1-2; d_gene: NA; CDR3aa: CASSLQGTGYTF; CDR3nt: TGTGCCAGCAGTTTACAGGGTACTGGCTACACCTTC
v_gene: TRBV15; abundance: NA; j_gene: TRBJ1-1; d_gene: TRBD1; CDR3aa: CATSLLTGKNTEAFF; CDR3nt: TGTGCCACCAGCCTACTGACAGGGAAGAACACTGAAGCTTTCTTT
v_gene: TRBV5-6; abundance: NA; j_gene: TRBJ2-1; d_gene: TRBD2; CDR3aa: CASSPFGLAGRYNEQFF; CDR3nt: TGTGCCAGCAGCCCCTTCGGACTAGCGGGGCGCTACAATGAGCAGTTCTTC
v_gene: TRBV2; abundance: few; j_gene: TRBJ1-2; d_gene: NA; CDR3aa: CASRLQYGYTF; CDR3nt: TGTGCCAGCAGGCTGCAGTATGGCTACACCTTC
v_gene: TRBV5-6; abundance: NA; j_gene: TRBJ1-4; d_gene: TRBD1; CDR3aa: CASSPDRGGRKEKLFF; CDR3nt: TGTGCCAGCAGCCCAGACAGGGGTGGAAGGAAGGAAAAACTGTTTTTT
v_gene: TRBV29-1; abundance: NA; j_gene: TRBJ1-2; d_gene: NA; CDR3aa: CSVDSYGYTF; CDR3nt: TGCAGCGTTGACAGCTATGGCTACACCTTC
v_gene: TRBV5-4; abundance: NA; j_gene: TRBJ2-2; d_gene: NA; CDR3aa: CASSMLKGRFLSGELFF; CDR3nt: TGTGCCAGCAGCATGCTGAAGGGGAGGTTTTTGTCCGGGGAGCTGTTTTTT
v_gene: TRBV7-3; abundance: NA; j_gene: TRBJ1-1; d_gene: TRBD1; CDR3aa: CASSSQGSTEAFF; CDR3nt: TGTGCCAGCAGTTCACAGGGGAGCACTGAAGCTTTCTTT
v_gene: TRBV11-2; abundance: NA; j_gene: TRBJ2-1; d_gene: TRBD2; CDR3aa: CASRRAGAQFF; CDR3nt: TGTGCCAGCAGGAGAGCGGGGGCGCAGTTCTTC
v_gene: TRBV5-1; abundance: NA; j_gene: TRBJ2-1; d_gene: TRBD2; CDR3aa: CASSLLTSGGRNEQFF; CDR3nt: TGCGCCAGCAGCCTCCTGACTAGCGGGGGGCGAAATGAGCAGTTCTTC
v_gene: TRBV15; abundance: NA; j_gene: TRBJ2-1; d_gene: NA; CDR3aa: CATSRDHPGNEQFF; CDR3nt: TGTGCCACCAGCAGAGATCATCCGGGTAATGAGCAGTTCTTC
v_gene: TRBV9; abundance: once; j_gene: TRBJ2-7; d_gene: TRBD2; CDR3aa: CASSPRGDYEQYF; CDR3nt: TGTGCCAGCAGCCCGCGGGGGGACTACGAGCAGTACTTC
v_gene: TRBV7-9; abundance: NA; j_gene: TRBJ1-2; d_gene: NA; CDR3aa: CASSVWEGNYGYTF; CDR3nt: TGTGCCAGCAGCGTCTGGGAGGGTAACTATGGCTACACCTTC
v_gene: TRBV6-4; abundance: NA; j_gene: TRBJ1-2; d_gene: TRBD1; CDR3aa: CASSAGTGVYGYTF; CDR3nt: TGTGCCAGCAGCGCCGGGACAGGGGTCTATGGCTACACCTTC
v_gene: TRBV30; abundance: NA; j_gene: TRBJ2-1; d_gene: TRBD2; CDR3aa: CAWRGLAGYNEQFF; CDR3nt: TGTGCCTGGAGAGGACTAGCGGGGTACAATGAGCAGTTCTTC